This T cell receptor beta chain was observed in a study of human T cells and chemical hapten exposure. Whole-study context: Upper inner arm skin measuring about 2 cm by about 2 cm received 2% DPC for sensitization.

Using its own MiXCR run on the RACE reads, TCRdb lists one record per CDR3 protein. The sample records some 98,000 distinct CDR3 sequences, 11% being singletons. The CDR3 is 12 residues long. V gave up 4 bases and J gave up 5 bases, with 9 bases separating them. The germline V gene has CDR1 MGHDK and CDR2 SYGVNS. The time point here: pre-sensitization, week 0. Specified treatment: therapeutic diphenylcyclopropenone sensitization with weekly scalp DPC. This clonotype was counted at least ten times. Sequences were derived from whole blood, sampled in connection with sensitization to the hapten diphenylcyclopropenone (DPC). The V call is TRBV25-1, the J call TRBJ2-7; no clear D gene. The sequence was collected from a woman aged 55-75 years with alopecia areata. Some clones in this sample may be carry-over from other donors' samples. The CDR3 DNA reads TGTGCCAGCAGTGTGTTGTCCCACGAGCAGTACTTC. It specifies CASSVLSHEQYF.